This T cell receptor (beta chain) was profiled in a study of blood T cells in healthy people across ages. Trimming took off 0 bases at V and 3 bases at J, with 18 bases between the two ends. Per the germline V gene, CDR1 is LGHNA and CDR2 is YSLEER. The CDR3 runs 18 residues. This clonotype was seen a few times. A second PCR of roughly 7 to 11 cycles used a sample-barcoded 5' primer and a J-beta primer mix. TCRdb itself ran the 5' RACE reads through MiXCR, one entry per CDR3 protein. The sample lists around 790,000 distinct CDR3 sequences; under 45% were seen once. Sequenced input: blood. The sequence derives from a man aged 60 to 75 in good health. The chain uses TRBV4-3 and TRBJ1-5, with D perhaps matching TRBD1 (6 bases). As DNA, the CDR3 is TGCGCCAGCAGCCAAGAAGGAGGGGGTCAGCAGAACAATCAGCCCCAGCATTTT. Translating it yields CASSQEGGGQQNNQPQHF.